Shown below are 29 T cell receptor beta chains from a single sample sequenced in a study of memory CD4+ T cells and cytomegalovirus serostatus. Single viable CD3+CD4+CD8-CD45RO+ cells were sorted as the memory CD4+ T cells. Profiling relied on immunoSEQ multiplex PCR, and the TCRdb table lists in-frame clones only, not all of them. The table lists around 76,000 clones, around 78% of them singletons. The material sequenced was memory CD4+ T cells from blood. The receptor source for this set is an adult in good health and CMV-seropositive.

This chain joins TRBV13 and TRBJ2-3; 7 bases match TRBD1. With 4 bases clipped from V and 1 base from J, the junction kept 8 bases outside the gene matches. CDR3 length: 16 residues. The germline V gene encodes CDR1 PRHDT and CDR2 FYEKMQ (reference sequence). The CDR3 DNA is TGTGCCAGCAGCTCCCAGGGGGTTAAGGGCACAGATACGCAGTATTTT. Residues: CASSSQGVKGTDTQYF.

The V call is TRBV10-3, the J call TRBJ1-6; 7 bases line up with TRBD1. This CDR3 is built from 13 residues. The trim removed 10 bases at V and 10 bases at J, leaving 10 bases unmatched. CDR1 ENHRY and CDR2 SYGVKD come from the germline V gene. The CDR3 loop reads CATPTGTESPLHF. For the CDR3, the DNA is TGTGCCACTCCGACAGGGACGGAATCACCCCTCCACTTT.

This clone was counted only a few times. The rearrangement links TRBV11-3 to TRBJ1-3; TRBD1 matches 8 bases. Germline lookup yields CDR1 SGHNT and CDR2 YENEEA. The CDR3 spans 17 residues. Trimming took 0 bases from V and 2 from J; bases not matched to a gene: 6. Here the CDR3 reads CASSLEVGQGTGNTIYF. The CDR3 DNA reads TGTGCCAGCAGCTTAGAAGTCGGACAGGGCACTGGAAACACCATATATTTT. The complete variable domain, with remaining parts taken from reference TRBV11-3 and TRBJ1-3, reads EAGVVQSPRYKIIEKKQPVAFWCNPISGHNTLYWYLQNLGQGPELLIRYENEEAVDDSQLPKDRFSAERLKGVDSTLKIQPAELGDSAVYLCASSLEVGQGTGNTIYFGEGSWLTVV.

The rearrangement links TRBV2 to TRBJ2-2; D ambiguous. The CDR3 is made up of 12 amino acids. The V end lost 3 bases, the J end lost 5 bases, and 4 bases lay between the germline ends. Germline V lookup: CDR1 SNHLY, CDR2 FYNNEI. CDR3 nucleotide sequence: TGTGCCAGCAGTGAGGGAACCGGGGAGCTGTTTTTT. Its translation: CASSEGTGELFF.

This chain joins TRBV18 and TRBJ2-1, with no clear D. Per germline, CDR1 KGHSH and CDR2 LQKENI. Trimming took off 3 bases at V and 6 bases at J, with 9 bases between the two ends. The CDR3 has 13 residues. The CDR3 reads CASSPEVFNEQFF. CDR3 sequence (DNA): TGTGCCAGCTCACCCGAGGTTTTCAATGAGCAGTTCTTC.

CDR3 DNA sequence: TGTGCCTGGAGGCGGCAGGTGGATGAAGCTTTCTTT. Its translation: CAWRRQVDEAFF. The chain employs TRBV30 and TRBJ1-1; D not certain. V lost 3 bases to trimming and J lost 7 bases, with 12 bases between them. The CDR3 has 12 residues. CDR1 is GTSNPN, CDR2 SVGIG, per germline (reference sequence).

The sample holds a few counts of this clone. This chain connects TRBV7-2 to TRBJ2-1; D is perhaps TRBD1 (6 bases). Germline CDR1 is SGHTA and CDR2 is FQGNSA. V was shortened by 3 bases and J by 10 bases, with 13 bases between the two germline ends. The CDR3 loop spans 13 amino acids. CDR3 DNA sequence: TGTGCCAGCAGCTTTACGGAAAGGGGGGAGCAGTTCTTC. Translating gives CASSFTERGEQFF. Looking up the rest from reference TRBV7-2 and TRBJ2-1 gives the full variable domain: GAGVSQSPSNKVTEKGKDVELRCDPISGHTALYWYRQSLGQGLEFLIYFQGNSAPDKSGLPSDRFSAERTGGSVSTLTIQRTQQEDSAVYLCASSFTERGEQFFGPGTRLTVL.

The chain employs TRBV5-6 and TRBJ1-4; the D is unclear. CDR3 length: 13 amino acids. V dropped 0 bases and J dropped 8 bases, with 8 bases sitting between them. CDR1 SGHDT and CDR2 YYEEEE come from the germline V gene. In nucleotides, the CDR3 is TGTGCCAGCAGCTTGGTAGGAGAAGAAAAACTGTTTTTT. Encoded protein: CASSLVGEEKLFF.

The rearrangement links TRBV30 to TRBJ2-7; the match to TRBD2 covers 9 bases. CDR1 and CDR2 (germline): GTSNPN, SVGIG (reference sequence). The CDR3 runs to 16 residues. The ends lost 1 base at V and 0 bases at J; junction bases unmatched: 7. The CDR3 DNA sequence: TGTGCCTGGAGTGCATTACTAGCGGGTAGCTCCTACGAGCAGTACTTC. Residues: CAWSALLAGSSYEQYF.

The chain couples TRBV6-6 to TRBJ1-2; maybe TRBD1 (6 bases). The CDR3 extends over 14 amino acids. The germline V and J ends were trimmed by 2 bases and 2 bases, with 9 bases remaining between them. Germline loops: CDR1 MNHNY, CDR2 SVGAGI (reference sequence). The CDR3 loop reads CASSYEGHNYGYTF. CDR3 sequence (DNA): TGTGCCAGCAGTTACGAGGGACACAACTATGGCTACACCTTC.

The chain uses TRBV6-1 and TRBJ1-1; a possible D gene is TRBD1 (5 bases). Germline V gives CDR1 MNHNS, CDR2 SASEGT. Trimming left V 5 bases short and J 5 bases short, with 12 bases between. The CDR3 is made up of 13 amino acids. CDR3 region: CASSRMRGTEAFF. DNA of the CDR3: TGTGCCAGCAGTAGGATGAGGGGAACTGAAGCTTTCTTT.

The J gene is TRBJ2-7, the V gene TRBV7-9; 7 bases are a match to TRBD1. Trimming took 2 bases from V and 2 from J; bases not matched to a gene: 3. The CDR3 covers 14 residues. The V gene's germline CDR1 is SEHNR and CDR2 FQNEAQ (reference sequence). CDR3 bases: TGTGCCAGCAGCTTACAGGGGGACACCTACGAGCAGTACTTC. Encoded protein: CASSLQGDTYEQYF. Combining the CDR3 with reference TRBV7-9 and TRBJ2-7 gives the whole variable domain DTGVSQNPRHKITKRGQNVTFRCDPISEHNRLYWYRQTLGQGPEFLTYFQNEAQLEKSRLLSDRFSAERPKGSFSTLEIQRTEQGDSAMYLCASSLQGDTYEQYFGPGTRLTVT.

This clone occurred a few times. This chain connects TRBV2 to TRBJ1-5; no clear D gene. The germline V gene has CDR1 SNHLY and CDR2 FYNNEI. Trimming took 4 bases from V and 2 from J, leaving 12 bases between them. This CDR3 is 15 amino acids long. The CDR3 DNA sequence: TGTGCCAGCAGTGTTATGGGGTATGGCAATCAGCCCCAGCATTTT. Protein product: CASSVMGYGNQPQHF. Complete variable domain (other parts from reference TRBV2 and TRBJ1-5): EPEVTQTPSHQVTQMGQEVILRCVPISNHLYFYWYRQILGQKVEFLVSFYNNEISEKSEIFDDQFSVERPDGSNFTLKIRSTKLEDSAMYFCASSVMGYGNQPQHFGDGTRLSIL.

J is TRBJ1-2 and V is TRBV28, with 8 bases that match TRBD1. The CDR3 extends over 15 amino acids. Per the germline V gene, CDR1 is MDHEN and CDR2 is SYDVKM. The ends lost 6 bases at V and 7 bases at J; junction bases unmatched: 13. Here the CDR3 reads CASSPRGRGSGGYTF. Written as DNA, the CDR3 is TGTGCCAGCAGCCCCAGGGGGCGGGGTTCCGGTGGCTACACCTTC.

V is TRBV30 and J is TRBJ2-5; D gene unclear. Germline-derived CDR1 and CDR2 are GTSNPN and SVGIG (reference sequence). V dropped 2 bases and J dropped 5 bases, with 9 bases sitting between them. The CDR3 spans 12 residues. This CDR3 is CAWSLGSETQYF. In DNA, the CDR3 is TGTGCCTGGAGTTTGGGATCGGAGACCCAGTACTTC.

The gene calls are TRBV4-3 and TRBJ2-3; TRBD1 is a possible D gene (5 bases). Per the germline V gene, CDR1 is LGHNA and CDR2 is YSLEER. V lost 4 bases and J 3 bases, leaving 14 bases between the germline ends. The CDR3 sequence is 15 residues long. The DNA for the CDR3 is TGCGCCAGCAGCCTCCGGGCCCAGGGAACAGATACGCAGTATTTT. Translating it yields CASSLRAQGTDTQYF.

This rearrangement joins TRBV7-9 to TRBJ1-3; D gene ambiguous. Germline V CDR1 and CDR2: SEHNR, FQNEAQ (reference sequence). The V gene lost 6 bases and the J gene lost 0 bases, with 6 bases spanning the gap. CDR3 length equals 13 residues. This CDR3 is CASRMISGNTIYF. The DNA for the CDR3 is TGTGCCAGCAGGATGATCTCTGGAAACACCATATATTTT.

The chain carries TRBV9 and TRBJ1-1; weak D call: TRBD1 (5 bases). Germline loops: CDR1 SGDLS, CDR2 YYNGEE. V lost 1 base and J lost 6, with 10 bases in between. CDR3 length equals 13 residues. The chain's CDR3 is CASSVPGSAEAFF. The CDR3 region has the DNA TGTGCCAGCAGCGTACCAGGGTCCGCTGAAGCTTTCTTT.

The gene calls are TRBV7-2 and TRBJ1-2, with D uncertain. V shed 4 bases and J shed 4 bases, with 10 bases lying between them. The CDR3 runs to 13 residues. The germline CDR1 and CDR2 sequences are SGHTA and FQGNSA. The CDR3 sequence: CASSSARSYGYTF. CDR3 in DNA: TGTGCCAGCAGCTCAGCCCGGTCCTATGGCTACACCTTC.

The chain combines TRBV7-2 with TRBJ1-2, with 8 positions matching TRBD1. V was clipped by 3 bases and J by 5 bases; unmatched bases: 17. Germline-derived CDR1 and CDR2 are SGHTA and FQGNSA. This CDR3 comprises 18 residues. CDR3 sequence: CASSFPGGRGQGAYGYTF. The CDR3 nucleotides are TGTGCCAGCAGCTTCCCAGGAGGGAGAGGACAGGGCGCGTATGGCTACACCTTC.

The chain uses TRBV5-1 and TRBJ2-2; 10 positions match TRBD2. Trimming took 4 bases from V and 6 from J; bases not matched to a gene: 12. From germline, CDR1 is SGHRS and CDR2 YFSETQ. The CDR3 extends over 17 amino acids. This CDR3 reads CASSPSPSGGASGELFF. The CDR3 region has the DNA TGCGCCAGCAGCCCCTCCCCAAGCGGGGGGGCCTCCGGGGAGCTGTTTTTT.

This clone was observed a single time. This rearrangement joins TRBV18 to TRBJ2-6, with no clear D. This CDR3 spans 15 amino acids. CDR1 and CDR2 (germline): KGHSH, LQKENI. Trimming removed 6 bases from V and 2 bases from J, with 11 bases in between. The CDR3 reads CASSPPATGANVLTF. DNA of the CDR3: TGTGCCAGCTCCCCGCCTGCCACTGGGGCCAACGTCCTGACTTTC.

This sequence joins TRBV7-2 and TRBJ1-5, with D hard to call. Germline values: CDR1 SGHTA, CDR2 FQGNSA. The CDR3 length is 14 residues. V was cut by 5 bases and J by 2 bases, with 10 bases left in between. Here the CDR3 DNA reads TGTGCCAGCAGCCCTAGGTCGGGCAATCAGCCCCAGCATTTT. Residues: CASSPRSGNQPQHF.

The rearrangement joins TRBV18 to TRBJ2-3, with 7 bases lining up with TRBD2. The germline CDR1 and CDR2 sequences are KGHSH and LQKENI. The junction had 5 bases not matched to a gene; V was cut back by 3 bases and J by 2 bases. CDR3 length equals 15 residues. CDR3 nucleotide sequence: TGTGCCAGCTCACCGACTAGCCTAAACACAGATACGCAGTATTTT. Protein product: CASSPTSLNTDTQYF.

The chain joins TRBV29-1 to TRBJ1-3; D is unresolved. The length of the CDR3 is 14 residues. Per germline, CDR1 SQVTM and CDR2 ANQGSEA. V gave up 5 bases and J gave up 0 bases, with 11 bases separating them. CDR3 region: CSVRLQPSGNTIYF. The CDR3 region has the DNA TGCAGCGTTCGCCTACAGCCCTCTGGAAACACCATATATTTT.

This chain uses TRBV19 with TRBJ2-3, with TRBD2 matching over 8 bases. V shed 0 bases and J 2 bases; nucleotides not matched to a gene: 7. Germline V gives CDR1 LNHDA, CDR2 SQIVND (reference sequence). The CDR3 contains 17 residues. CDR3 region: CASSIDRDSGATDTQYF. CDR3 nucleotides: TGTGCCAGTAGTATAGATCGTGATAGCGGGGCCACAGATACGCAGTATTTT.

V and J are TRBV5-1 and TRBJ1-3, with a possible D match to TRBD1 (6 bases). V lost 0 bases to trimming and J lost 8 bases, with 18 bases between them. CDR3 length equals 16 residues. CDR1 and CDR2 from the germline V gene are SGHRS and YFSETQ. The CDR3 is CASSLGVVQGVDTIYF. The CDR3 DNA reads as TGCGCCAGCAGCTTGGGGGTTGTACAGGGTGTGGACACCATATATTTT.

This chain connects TRBV4-1 to TRBJ1-1; D is unresolved. V gave up 1 base and J gave up 3 bases, with 12 bases separating them. Germline loops: CDR1 MGHRA, CDR2 YSYEKL. There are 15 residues in the CDR3. The CDR3 region is CASSQGGVRDTEAFF. CDR3 coding DNA: TGCGCCAGCAGCCAAGGGGGAGTAAGGGACACTGAAGCTTTCTTT.

The V and J genes are TRBV28 and TRBJ1-6, with D possibly TRBD1 on 6 matching bases. The V end lost 10 bases, the J end lost 7 bases, and 17 bases lay between the germline ends. The CDR3 has 14 amino acids. Germline loops: CDR1 MDHEN, CDR2 SYDVKM. In DNA form, the CDR3 reads TGTGCCACCCGTCCTGACAGGCTGAATTCACCCCTCCACTTT. Translated: CATRPDRLNSPLHF.